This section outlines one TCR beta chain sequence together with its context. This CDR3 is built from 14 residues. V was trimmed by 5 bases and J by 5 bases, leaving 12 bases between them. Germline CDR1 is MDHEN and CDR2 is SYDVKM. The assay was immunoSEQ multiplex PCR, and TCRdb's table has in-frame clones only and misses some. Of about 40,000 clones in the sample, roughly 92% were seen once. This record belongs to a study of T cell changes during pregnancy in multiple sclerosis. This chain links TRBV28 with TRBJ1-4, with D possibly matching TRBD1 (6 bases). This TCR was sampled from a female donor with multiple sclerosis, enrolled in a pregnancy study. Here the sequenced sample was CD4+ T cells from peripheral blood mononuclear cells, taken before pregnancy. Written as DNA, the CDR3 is TGTGCCAGCAGTCTGGGGACAAGAAATGAAAAACTGTTTTTT. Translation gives CASSLGTRNEKLFF. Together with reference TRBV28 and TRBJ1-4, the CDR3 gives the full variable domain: DVKVTQSSRYLVKRTGEKVFLECVQDMDHENMFWYRQDPGLGLRLIYFSYDVKMKEKGDIPEGYSVSREKKERFSLILESASTNQTSMYLCASSLGTRNEKLFFGSGTQLSVL.